The present T cell receptor (beta chain) was sequenced within a study of early T cells in non-severe SARS-CoV-2 infection. TCRdb re-derived calls from the 5' RACE reads in MiXCR, one entry per CDR3 protein. Seen here are tens of thousands of distinct CDR3 sequences, about 5.3% observed once, and the top ten hold about 10%. The sequenced material came from whole blood. This receptor was identified in an adult who was a healthcare worker with PCR-confirmed SARS-CoV-2 infection or an uninfected control (not recorded which).

The CDR3 here is CSVIGDTHTGELFF. The CDR3 region has the DNA TGCAGCGTGATCGGGGACACACACACCGGGGAGCTGTTTTTT. The V call is TRBV29-1, the J call TRBJ2-2; weak D call: TRBD1 (6 bases). This CDR3 has 14 amino acids. Trimming left V 6 bases short and J 3 bases short, with 14 bases between. Germline-derived CDR1 and CDR2 are SQVTM and ANQGSEA.